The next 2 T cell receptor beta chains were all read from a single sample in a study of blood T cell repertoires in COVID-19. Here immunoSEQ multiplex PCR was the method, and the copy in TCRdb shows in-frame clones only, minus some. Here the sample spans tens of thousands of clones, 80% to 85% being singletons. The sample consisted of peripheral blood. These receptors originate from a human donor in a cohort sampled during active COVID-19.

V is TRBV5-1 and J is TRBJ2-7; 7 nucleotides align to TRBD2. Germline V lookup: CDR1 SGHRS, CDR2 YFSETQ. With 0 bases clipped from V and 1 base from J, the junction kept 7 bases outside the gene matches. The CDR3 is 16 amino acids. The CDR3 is CASSLGEGDGSYEQYF. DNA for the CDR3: TGCGCCAGCAGCTTGGGGGAGGGTGACGGGTCCTACGAGCAGTACTTC.

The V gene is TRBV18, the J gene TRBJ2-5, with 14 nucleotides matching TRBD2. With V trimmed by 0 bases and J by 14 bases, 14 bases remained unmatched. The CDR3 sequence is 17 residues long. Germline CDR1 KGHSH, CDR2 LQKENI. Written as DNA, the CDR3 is TGTGCCAGCTCACCACCTGCCGGGACTAGCGGGGGCGCCGGGTCTTACTTC. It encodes CASSPPAGTSGGAGSYF.